The clone carrying this T cell receptor (beta chain) was detected only a few times. These data are taken from a study of T cell responses to AZD1222 COVID-19 vaccine. Here immunoSEQ multiplex PCR was the method, and the copy in TCRdb shows in-frame clones only, minus some. The table has 150,000 to 200,000 clones, around 88% seen once. Looked up from germline, CDR1 is SEHNR and CDR2 is FQNEAQ (reference sequence). The ends were cut back, 7 bases at V and 3 bases at J, with 15 bases in the middle. The CDR3 runs 14 residues. The sequenced sample was peripheral blood, obtained 28 days after the second AZD1222 dose. The source is an adult who received the AZD1222 COVID-19 vaccine. This chain links TRBV7-9 with TRBJ1-1; possible D gene TRBD1, 5 bases. The CDR3 region is CASNRDPVDTEAFF. In DNA, the CDR3 is TGTGCCAGCAACCGGGACCCCGTGGACACTGAAGCTTTCTTT. Combining the CDR3 with reference TRBV7-9 and TRBJ1-1 gives the whole variable domain DTGVSQNPRHKITKRGQNVTFRCDPISEHNRLYWYRQTLGQGPEFLTYFQNEAQLEKSRLLSDRFSAERPKGSFSTLEIQRTEQGDSAMYLCASNRDPVDTEAFFGQGTRLTVV.